The 7 T cell receptor beta chains listed next were all sequenced from one sample in a study of cytomegalovirus exposure and HLA in healthy donors. This PCR relied on a set of 60 Vbeta primers and 13 Jbeta primers. The protocol was immunoSEQ multiplex PCR, while the TCRdb copy is restricted to in-frame clones and leaves out a portion. The data contain 120,000 or so clones, roughly 80% of them singletons. The sample taken for sequencing was PBMCs. These receptors were taken from a man under 40 in good health and CMV-seronegative.

This clone has more than one count but fewer than ten. V is TRBV6-6 and J is TRBJ1-2; TRBD1 aligns across 9 bases. The CDR3 has 14 residues. CDR1 is MNHNY, CDR2 SVGAGI, per germline (reference sequence). Trimming took 2 bases from V and 7 from J; bases not matched to a gene: 5. CDR3 bases: TGTGCCAGCAGTTACCCTCGACAGGGGGGTGGCTACACCTTC. Translating it yields CASSYPRQGGGYTF.

There are a few counts of this clone. The genes are TRBV7-2 and TRBJ2-2; D possibly corresponds to TRBD2 (5 bases). The CDR3 is made up of 15 amino acids. Germline loops: CDR1 SGHTA, CDR2 FQGNSA. V lost 4 bases and J 5 bases, leaving 14 bases between the germline ends. The CDR3, as DNA: TGTGCCAGCAGCTCGGGCCAGCCGGGAACCGGGGAGCTGTTTTTT. Amino acids: CASSSGQPGTGELFF. Full variable domain (missing parts from reference TRBV7-2 and TRBJ2-2): GAGVSQSPSNKVTEKGKDVELRCDPISGHTALYWYRQSLGQGLEFLIYFQGNSAPDKSGLPSDRFSAERTGGSVSTLTIQRTQQEDSAVYLCASSSGQPGTGELFFGEGSRLTVL.

The CDR3 here is CASSEFGPNAGYTF. In DNA, the CDR3 is TGTGCCAGCAGTGAATTTGGCCCAAACGCCGGCTACACCTTC. V gene TRBV25-1 combines with J gene TRBJ1-2; D gene unclear. Germline loops: CDR1 MGHDK, CDR2 SYGVNS. This CDR3 region has 14 residues. The V and J ends lost 1 base and 8 bases respectively, with 14 bases between them.

The chain employs TRBV10-2 and TRBJ1-6; possibly TRBD1 for D (6 bases). The CDR3 consists of 16 residues. The V gene lost 7 bases and the J gene lost 0 bases, with 13 bases spanning the gap. Looked up from germline, CDR1 is WSHSY and CDR2 is SAAADI. The CDR3 DNA is TGCGCCAGCAACCCTGGGACAAGCTCCTATAATTCACCCCTCCACTTT. Amino acid sequence: CASNPGTSSYNSPLHF.

V is TRBV18 and J is TRBJ2-5, with a possible D match to TRBD2 (6 bases). V gave up 2 bases and J gave up 5 bases, with 12 bases separating them. The CDR3 is made up of 14 amino acids. Germline assignment: CDR1 KGHSH and CDR2 LQKENI. DNA for the CDR3: TGTGCCAGCTCACCATCTGCGGCGGGGGAGACCCAGTACTTC. It translates to CASSPSAAGETQYF. Looking up the rest from reference TRBV18 and TRBJ2-5 gives the full variable domain: NAGVMQNPRHLVRRRGQEARLRCSPMKGHSHVYWYRQLPEEGLKFMVYLQKENIIDESGMPKERFSAEFPKEGPSILRIQQVVRGDSAAYFCASSPSAAGETQYFGPGTRLLVL.

CDR3 amino acids: CASSLPGQGADTQYF. In DNA, the CDR3 is TGTGCCAGCAGCCTACCGGGACAGGGGGCCGATACGCAGTATTTT. The genes are TRBV28 and TRBJ2-3; 12 bases are a match to TRBD1. CDR1 and CDR2 (germline): MDHEN, SYDVKM. This CDR3 spans 15 amino acids. V lost 6 bases to trimming and J lost 6 bases; unmatched junction nucleotides: 7.

This chain connects TRBV6-1 to TRBJ2-7; TRBD1 aligns across 8 bases. Trimming cost V 4 bases and J 3 bases; bases outside gene matches: 2. CDR3 length: 13 residues. CDR1 is MNHNS and CDR2 is SASEGT in the germline V gene. In DNA, the CDR3 is TGTGCCAGCAGTGCCACAGGGGGCTACGAGCAGTACTTC. It yields the protein CASSATGGYEQYF.